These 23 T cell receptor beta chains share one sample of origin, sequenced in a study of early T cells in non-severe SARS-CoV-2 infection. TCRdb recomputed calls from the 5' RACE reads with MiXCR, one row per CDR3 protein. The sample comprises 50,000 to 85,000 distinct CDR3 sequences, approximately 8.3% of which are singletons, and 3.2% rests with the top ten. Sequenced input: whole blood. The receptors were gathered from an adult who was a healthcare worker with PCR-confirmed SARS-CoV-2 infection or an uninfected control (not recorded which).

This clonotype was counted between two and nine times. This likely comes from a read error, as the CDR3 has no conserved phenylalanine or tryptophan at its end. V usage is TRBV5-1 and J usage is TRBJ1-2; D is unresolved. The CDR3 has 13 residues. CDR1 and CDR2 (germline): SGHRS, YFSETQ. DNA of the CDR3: TGCGTCAGCAGCAGCCAAGATTTCTATGGCTACACCGTC. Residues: CVSSSQDFYGYTV.

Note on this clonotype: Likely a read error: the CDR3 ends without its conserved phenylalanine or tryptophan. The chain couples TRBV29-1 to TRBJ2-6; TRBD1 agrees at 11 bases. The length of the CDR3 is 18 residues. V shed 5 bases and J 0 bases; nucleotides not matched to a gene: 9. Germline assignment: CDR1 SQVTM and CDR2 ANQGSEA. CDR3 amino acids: CSVPRDRGGLSGANVLTS. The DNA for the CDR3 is TGCAGCGTTCCCCGGGACAGGGGGGGACTCTCTGGGGCCAACGTCCTGACTTCC.

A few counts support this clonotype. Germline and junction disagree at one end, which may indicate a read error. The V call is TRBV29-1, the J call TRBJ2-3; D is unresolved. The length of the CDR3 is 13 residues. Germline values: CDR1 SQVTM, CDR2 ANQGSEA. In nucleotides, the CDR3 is TGCAGCGTCGGAAGCACGGGCACAGATACGCAGTTTTTT. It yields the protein CSVGSTGTDTQFF.

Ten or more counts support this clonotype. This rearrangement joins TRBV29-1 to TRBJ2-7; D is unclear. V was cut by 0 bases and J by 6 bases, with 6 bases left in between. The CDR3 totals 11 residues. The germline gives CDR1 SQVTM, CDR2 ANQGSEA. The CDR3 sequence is CSVEDLSEQYF. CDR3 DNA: TGCAGCGTTGAAGATCTCTCCGAGCAGTACTTC.

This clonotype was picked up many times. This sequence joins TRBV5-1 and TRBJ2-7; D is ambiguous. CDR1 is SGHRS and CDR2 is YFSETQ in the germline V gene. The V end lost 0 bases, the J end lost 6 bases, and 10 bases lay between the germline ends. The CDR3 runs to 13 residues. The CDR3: CASSLDGPSEQYF. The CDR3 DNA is TGCGCCAGCAGCTTGGACGGACCCTCCGAGCAGTACTTC.

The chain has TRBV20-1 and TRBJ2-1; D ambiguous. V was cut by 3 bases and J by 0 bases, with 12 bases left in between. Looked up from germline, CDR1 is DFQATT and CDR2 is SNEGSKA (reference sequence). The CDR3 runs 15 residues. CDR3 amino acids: CSASPPASSYNEQFF. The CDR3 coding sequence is TGCAGTGCTAGCCCGCCTGCAAGCTCCTACAATGAGCAGTTCTTC.

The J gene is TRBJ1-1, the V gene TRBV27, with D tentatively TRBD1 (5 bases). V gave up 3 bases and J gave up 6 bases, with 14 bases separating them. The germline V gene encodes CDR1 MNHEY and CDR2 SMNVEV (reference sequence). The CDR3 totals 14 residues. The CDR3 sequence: CASSFGGTVSEAFF. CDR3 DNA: TGTGCCAGCAGTTTCGGAGGGACTGTTTCTGAAGCTTTCTTT.

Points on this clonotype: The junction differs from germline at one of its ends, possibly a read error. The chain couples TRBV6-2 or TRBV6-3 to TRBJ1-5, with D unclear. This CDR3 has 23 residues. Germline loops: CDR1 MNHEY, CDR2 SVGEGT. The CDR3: CASSYYSPRDTSDWPHANQPQHF. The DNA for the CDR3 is TGTGCCAGCAGCTACTACTCCCCTAGAGACACCTCGGACTGGCCCCATGCAAATCAACCCCAGCATTTT.

The CDR3 loop is CASSQGLAGVGDTQYF. CDR3 nucleotides: TGTGCCAGCAGCCAGGGACTAGCGGGAGTAGGAGATACGCAGTATTTT. The V and J genes are TRBV7-9 and TRBJ2-3, with 14 bases aligning to TRBD2. Germline CDR1 SEHNR, CDR2 FQNEAQ (reference sequence). The CDR3 consists of 16 residues. V trimming: 5 bases; J trimming: 5 bases; junction bases outside the gene matches: 6.

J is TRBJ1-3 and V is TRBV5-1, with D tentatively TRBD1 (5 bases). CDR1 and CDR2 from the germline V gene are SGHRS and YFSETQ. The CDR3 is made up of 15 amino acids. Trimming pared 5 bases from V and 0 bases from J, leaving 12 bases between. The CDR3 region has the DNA TGCGCCAGCAGGGGCACAGGCGTCTCTGGAAACACCATATATTTT. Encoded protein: CASRGTGVSGNTIYF.

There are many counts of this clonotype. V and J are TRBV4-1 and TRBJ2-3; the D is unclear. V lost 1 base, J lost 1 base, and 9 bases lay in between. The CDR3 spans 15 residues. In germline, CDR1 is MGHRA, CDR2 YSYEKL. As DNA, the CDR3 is TGCGCCAGCAGCCAAGGGTTCAGAGGCACAGATACGCAGTATTTT. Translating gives CASSQGFRGTDTQYF.

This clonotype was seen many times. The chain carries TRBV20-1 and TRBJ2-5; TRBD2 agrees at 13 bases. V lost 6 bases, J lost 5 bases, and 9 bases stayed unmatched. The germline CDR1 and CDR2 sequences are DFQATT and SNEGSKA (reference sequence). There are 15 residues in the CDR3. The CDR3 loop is CSARTSGRALETQYF. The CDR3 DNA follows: TGCAGTGCCAGAACTAGCGGGAGGGCCCTTGAGACCCAGTACTTC.

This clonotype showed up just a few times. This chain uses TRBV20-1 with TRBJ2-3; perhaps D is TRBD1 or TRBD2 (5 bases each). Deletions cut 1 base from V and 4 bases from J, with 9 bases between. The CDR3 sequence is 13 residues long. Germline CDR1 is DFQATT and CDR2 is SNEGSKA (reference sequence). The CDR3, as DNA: TGCAGTGCTAGAGGAGGGGTAGCAGATACGCAGTATTTT. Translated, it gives CSARGGVADTQYF.

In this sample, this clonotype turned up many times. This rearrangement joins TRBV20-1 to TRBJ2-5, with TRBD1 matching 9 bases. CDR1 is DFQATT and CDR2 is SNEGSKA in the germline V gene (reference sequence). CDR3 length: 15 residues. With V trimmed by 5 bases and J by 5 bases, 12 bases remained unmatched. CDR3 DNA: TGCAGTGCTTTCGGGCGGGACAGGGTTCGGGAGACCCAGTACTTC. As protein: CSAFGRDRVRETQYF.

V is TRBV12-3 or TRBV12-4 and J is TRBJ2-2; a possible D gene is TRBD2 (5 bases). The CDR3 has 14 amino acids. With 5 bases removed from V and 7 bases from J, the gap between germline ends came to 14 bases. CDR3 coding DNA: TGTGCCAGCAGTACCCAACTAGTGATCGGGGAGCTGTTTTTT. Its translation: CASSTQLVIGELFF.

As DNA, the CDR3 is TGTGCCAGCAGCTACACACCCGGACTAGCGGGAATCCGGAAGGGCACCGGGGAGCTGTTTTTT. It specifies CASSYTPGLAGIRKGTGELFF. The chain employs TRBV7-6 and TRBJ2-2; 12 positions agree with TRBD2. The CDR3 extends over 21 amino acids. Trimming cost V 4 bases and J 4 bases; bases outside gene matches: 19. CDR1 is SGHVS and CDR2 is FNYEAQ in the germline V gene.

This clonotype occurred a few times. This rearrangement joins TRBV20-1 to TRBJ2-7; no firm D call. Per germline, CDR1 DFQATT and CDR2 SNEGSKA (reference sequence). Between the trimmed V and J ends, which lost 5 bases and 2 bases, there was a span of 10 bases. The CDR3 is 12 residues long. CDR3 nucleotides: TGCAGTGCTTTACAGTCGACCTACGAGCAGTACTTC. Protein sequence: CSALQSTYEQYF.

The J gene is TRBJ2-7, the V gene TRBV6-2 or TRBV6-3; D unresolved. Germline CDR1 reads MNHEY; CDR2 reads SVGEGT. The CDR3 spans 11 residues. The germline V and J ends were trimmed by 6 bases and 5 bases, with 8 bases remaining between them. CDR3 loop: CASSRRNEQYF. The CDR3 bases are TGTGCCAGCAGCCGACGGAACGAGCAGTACTTC.

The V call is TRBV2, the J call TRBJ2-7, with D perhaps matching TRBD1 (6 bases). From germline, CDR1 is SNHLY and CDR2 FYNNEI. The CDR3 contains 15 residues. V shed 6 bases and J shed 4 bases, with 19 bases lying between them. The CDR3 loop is CASSKGVASSYEQYF. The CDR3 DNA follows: TGTGCCAGCAGCAAGGGGGTAGCGAGTTCGTACGAGCAGTACTTC.

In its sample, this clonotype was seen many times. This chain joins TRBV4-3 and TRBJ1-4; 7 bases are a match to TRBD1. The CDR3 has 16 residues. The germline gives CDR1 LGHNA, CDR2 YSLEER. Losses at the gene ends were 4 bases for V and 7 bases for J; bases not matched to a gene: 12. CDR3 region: CASSRTGTDWTEKLFF. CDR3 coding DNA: TGCGCCAGCAGCCGAACCGGGACAGATTGGACTGAAAAACTGTTTTTT.

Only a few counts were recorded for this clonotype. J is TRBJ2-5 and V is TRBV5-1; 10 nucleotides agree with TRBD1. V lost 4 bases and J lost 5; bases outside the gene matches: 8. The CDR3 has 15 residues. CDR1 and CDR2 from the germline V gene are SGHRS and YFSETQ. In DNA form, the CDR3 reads TGCGCCAGCAGCCGGGGACAGGGGAGTAGGGAGACCCAGTACTTC. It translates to CASSRGQGSRETQYF.

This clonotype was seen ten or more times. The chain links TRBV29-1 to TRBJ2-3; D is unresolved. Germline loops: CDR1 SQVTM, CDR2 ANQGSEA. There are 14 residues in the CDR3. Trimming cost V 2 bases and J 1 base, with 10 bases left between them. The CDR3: CSVENWTRTDTQYF. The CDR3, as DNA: TGCAGCGTTGAAAACTGGACCCGCACAGATACGCAGTATTTT.

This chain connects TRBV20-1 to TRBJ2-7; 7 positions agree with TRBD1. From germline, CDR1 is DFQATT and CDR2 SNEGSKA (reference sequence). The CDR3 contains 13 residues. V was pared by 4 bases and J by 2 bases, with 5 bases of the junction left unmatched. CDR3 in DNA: TGCAGTGCTATCGGACAGGAGACCTACGAGCAGTACTTC. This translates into CSAIGQETYEQYF.